A single sample is the source of the 25 T cell receptor beta chains below, sequenced in a study of T cells in Graves' hyperthyroidism and ophthalmopathy. Regions amplified from RNA transcripts were the TCR beta CDR3 regions. HTBI primers were employed in a first-round RT-PCR of the TCR CDR3. TCRdb reprocessed the multiplex PCR reads via MiXCR and lists one record per CDR3 protein. Counted here are some 350,000 distinct CDR3 sequences, around 16% occurring once; the ten biggest clones make up 28%. The source material was blood. These receptors all come from a woman aged 18-29 years with Graves' hyperthyroidism that later progressed to Graves' ophthalmopathy.

This clonotype was seen a few times. The rearrangement links TRBV27 to TRBJ1-1; TRBD1 might be the D (6 bases). This CDR3 comprises 15 residues. Germline loops: CDR1 MNHEY, CDR2 SMNVEV (reference sequence). Trimming took 4 bases from V and 4 from J, leaving 16 bases between them. This CDR3 is CASSSYPGAATEAFF. The CDR3 DNA sequence: TGTGCCAGCAGTTCATATCCAGGGGCGGCCACTGAAGCTTTCTTT.

This clonotype was observed at least ten times. The J gene is TRBJ2-7, the V gene TRBV20-1; D is undetermined. Germline V gene data show CDR1 as DFQATT and CDR2 as SNEGSKA (reference sequence). This CDR3 has 13 residues. Trimming cost V 3 bases and J 3 bases, with 12 bases left between them. The CDR3 DNA reads TGCAGTGCTAGTTGGGCAGAGGACTACGAGCAGTACTTC. As protein: CSASWAEDYEQYF.

This clonotype was seen at least ten times. The chain recombines TRBV5-1 with TRBJ1-4, with D possibly matching TRBD1 (5 bases). CDR1 SGHRS and CDR2 YFSETQ come from the germline V gene. V lost 4 bases and J lost 0, with 13 bases in between. The CDR3 is 16 amino acids. The DNA for the CDR3 is TGCGCCAGCAGCCAGGACACACGAGCAACTAATGAAAAACTGTTTTTT. This translates into CASSQDTRATNEKLFF.

A few counts support this clonotype. This chain uses TRBV20-1 with TRBJ2-1, with 12 positions matching TRBD1. The CDR3 is 15 residues long. CDR1 is DFQATT and CDR2 is SNEGSKA in the germline V gene (reference sequence). The V gene end was trimmed by 6 bases and the J gene end by 8 bases; junction bases not matched to a gene: 11. CDR3 loop: CSAPHTGTGGDEQFF. The CDR3 region has the DNA TGCAGTGCCCCCCACACCGGGACAGGGGGCGATGAGCAGTTCTTC.

In this sample, this clonotype turned up many times. The rearrangement uses TRBV7-9 and TRBJ1-1; tentative D call: TRBD1 (5 bases). The germline CDR1 and CDR2 sequences are SEHNR and FQNEAQ (reference sequence). V was cut by 10 bases and J by 4 bases, with 16 bases left in between. CDR3 length: 13 residues. DNA for the CDR3: TGTGCCACCGACGGAGGGGCGAGCACTGAAGCTTTCTTT. This gives the protein CATDGGASTEAFF.

This clonotype was found many times. V is TRBV20-1 and J is TRBJ2-5; 7 bases map to TRBD1. Per the germline V gene, CDR1 is DFQATT and CDR2 is SNEGSKA (reference sequence). The CDR3 runs 15 residues. V was clipped by 0 bases and J by 1 base; unmatched bases: 5. In nucleotides, the CDR3 is TGCAGTGCTAGAGATGGGACAGCTCCCCAAGAGACCCAGTACTTC. Residues: CSARDGTAPQETQYF.

As regards this clonotype: This sequence may be a read error, since a much larger clone differs from it by one base. The chain couples TRBV11-2 to TRBJ2-1; 7 bases line up with TRBD2. The J segment lost 5 bases and the V segment lost 2 bases, leaving 9 bases of the junction unmatched. This CDR3 comprises 16 residues. Germline values: CDR1 SGHAT, CDR2 FQNNGV. The chain's CDR3 is CASSLSREEVHNEQFF. CDR3 in DNA: TGTGCCAGCAGCTTATCCCGGGAGGAGGTACACAATGAGCAGTTCTTC.

This clonotype was found many times. This chain joins TRBV10-3 and TRBJ2-1; D is uncertain. The germline V gene encodes CDR1 ENHRY and CDR2 SYGVKD. V gave up 7 bases and J gave up 7 bases, with 11 bases separating them. The CDR3 length is 12 residues. For the CDR3, the DNA is TGTGCCATCATGGCCCCGTGGAATGAGCAGTTCTTC. It is translated as CAIMAPWNEQFF.

This clonotype showed up many times. This chain uses TRBV7-9 with TRBJ2-1; D possibly matches TRBD1 or TRBD2 (5 bases each). The CDR3 is 13 amino acids. The germline V gene has CDR1 SEHNR and CDR2 FQNEAQ (reference sequence). With 5 bases removed from V and 6 bases from J, the gap between germline ends came to 11 bases. As DNA, the CDR3 is TGTGCCAGCAGCCCCGGGGCCACCAATGAGCAGTTCTTC. Protein product: CASSPGATNEQFF.

V usage is TRBV24-1 and J usage is TRBJ2-3; the D call may be TRBD1 or TRBD2 (5 bases each). Germline CDR1 KGHDR, CDR2 SFDVKD. The CDR3 covers 14 residues. V lost 8 bases and J 0 bases, leaving 11 bases between the germline ends. CDR3 loop: CATKGSSSTDTQYF. The DNA for the CDR3 is TGTGCCACCAAGGGGAGTTCTAGCACAGATACGCAGTATTTT.

This clonotype has more than one count but fewer than ten. The rearrangement links TRBV4-1 to TRBJ2-7; D may be TRBD1 (6 bases). CDR3 length equals 14 residues. Trimming left V 3 bases short and J 3 bases short, with 12 bases between. Germline V gene lookup returns CDR1 MGHRA and CDR2 YSYEKL. The CDR3 region is CASSHRTAFYEQYF. The CDR3 region has the DNA TGCGCCAGCAGCCATCGGACAGCCTTCTACGAGCAGTACTTC.

This clonotype was observed many times. The gene calls are TRBV7-3 and TRBJ2-7; 7 nucleotides align to TRBD2. J gave up 7 bases and V 5 bases, and 8 bases lay outside the gene matches. This CDR3 has 13 amino acids. Looked up from germline, CDR1 is SGHTA and CDR2 is FQGTGA. The CDR3 loop is CASSVGGTGEQYF. The DNA of the CDR3 is TGTGCCAGCAGCGTGGGAGGGACGGGAGAGCAGTACTTC. Drawing the rest from reference TRBV7-3 and TRBJ2-7, the complete variable domain is GAGVSQTPSNKVTEKGKYVELRCDPISGHTALYWYRQSLGQGPEFLIYFQGTGAADDSGLPNDRFFAVRPEGSVSTLKIQRTERGDSAVYLCASSVGGTGEQYFGPGTRLTVT.

This clonotype came up a few times. This chain joins TRBV10-3 and TRBJ2-1; TRBD1 or TRBD2 may be the D gene (5 bases each). CDR1 ENHRY and CDR2 SYGVKD come from the germline V gene. Trimming left V 0 bases short and J 6 bases short, with 9 bases between. The CDR3 spans 14 residues. The CDR3 loop is CAISESGTGNEQFF. The CDR3, as DNA: TGTGCCATCAGTGAGTCGGGGACGGGCAATGAGCAGTTCTTC.

The rearrangement joins TRBV9 to TRBJ2-2, with 8 bases identical to TRBD2. Looked up from germline, CDR1 is SGDLS and CDR2 is YYNGEE. The CDR3 has 14 amino acids. V lost 6 bases to trimming and J lost 5 bases; unmatched junction nucleotides: 6. The CDR3 region has the DNA TGTGCCAGCAATTCCGGGGGGGTAACCGGGGAGCTGTTTTTT. This translates into CASNSGGVTGELFF.

The chain combines TRBV6-2 or TRBV6-3 with TRBJ2-7; TRBD1 might be the D (5 bases). This CDR3 has 13 residues. CDR1 MNHEY and CDR2 SVGEGT come from the germline V gene. V was clipped by 5 bases and J by 2 bases, with 10 bases between them. CDR3 nucleotide sequence: TGTGCCAGCAGTCACGACAGAACCTACGAGCAGTACTTC. This codes for CASSHDRTYEQYF.

In its sample, this clonotype was seen many times. This chain joins TRBV6-1 and TRBJ2-1; a weak D match, TRBD1 (7 bases). This CDR3 is built from 14 residues. Germline loops: CDR1 MNHNS, CDR2 SASEGT. V was clipped by 6 bases and J by 6 bases, with 15 bases between them. The CDR3, as DNA: TGTGCCAGCAGCGAGACAGGGACTTTCAATGAGCAGTTCTTC. Protein sequence: CASSETGTFNEQFF.

This clonotype was recorded a few times. This chain joins TRBV10-3 and TRBJ2-7; 10 bases map to TRBD1. This CDR3 is 19 amino acids long. CDR1 and CDR2 (germline): ENHRY, SYGVKD. The J segment lost 5 bases and the V segment lost 0 bases, leaving 16 bases of the junction unmatched. The CDR3 DNA reads TGTGCCATCAGTGAGTCGGGACAGGGGTTATCCGCCGTTGGGGACGAGCAGTACTTC. Its translation is CAISESGQGLSAVGDEQYF.

The table lists this clonotype with many counts. The chain uses TRBV18 and TRBJ1-5; a possible D gene is TRBD1 (6 bases). The V and J ends lost 5 bases and 6 bases respectively, with 11 bases between them. Germline-derived CDR1 and CDR2 are KGHSH and LQKENI. The CDR3 is 13 residues long. The CDR3 is CASSGGRSQPQHF. CDR3 in DNA: TGTGCCAGCTCAGGGGGCCGGAGTCAGCCCCAGCATTTT.

This clonotype was recorded many times. The chain carries TRBV12-3 or TRBV12-4 and TRBJ2-2; TRBD2 matches at 14 bases. The CDR3 sequence is 17 residues long. Unmatched junction bases numbered 10, after V lost 6 bases and J lost 7 bases. The CDR3 is CASSPGTSGGFGGELFF. CDR3 nucleotides: TGTGCCAGCAGCCCCGGGACTAGCGGGGGATTTGGCGGGGAGCTGTTTTTT.

The chain combines TRBV4-1 with TRBJ2-7, with TRBD2 matching 7 bases. CDR3 length equals 14 residues. Germline V gives CDR1 MGHRA, CDR2 YSYEKL. J lost 3 bases, V lost 3 bases, and 5 bases had no gene match. CDR3 nucleotide sequence: TGCGCCAGCAGCCAGCCTAGCGGATACTACGAGCAGTACTTC. This codes for CASSQPSGYYEQYF.

This clonotype was recorded many times. The chain has TRBV20-1 and TRBJ2-5; D is perhaps TRBD1 or TRBD2 (5 bases each). The germline V gene has CDR1 DFQATT and CDR2 SNEGSKA (reference sequence). V was pared by 3 bases and J by 1 base, with 18 bases between. The CDR3 has 16 amino acids. The CDR3 reads CSASQNSGTVQETQYF. CDR3 nucleotides: TGCAGTGCTAGCCAAAACTCCGGGACCGTCCAAGAGACCCAGTACTTC.

This clonotype was observed many times. The V call is TRBV12-3 or TRBV12-4, the J call TRBJ2-7; D possibly corresponds to TRBD2 (6 bases). Trimming removed 4 bases at V and 1 base at J, with 17 bases between. The CDR3 consists of 16 residues. The CDR3 spells CASSSRNRRGSYEQYF. CDR3 nucleotide sequence: TGTGCCAGCAGTTCCAGAAACAGACGGGGGTCCTACGAGCAGTACTTC.

J is TRBJ2-1 and V is TRBV20-1, with 11 bases lining up with TRBD2. J gave up 10 bases and V 4 bases, and 12 bases lay outside the gene matches. The CDR3 is 15 residues long. CDR1 is DFQATT and CDR2 is SNEGSKA in the germline V gene (reference sequence). Here the CDR3 reads CSATPGTSGFWEQFF. The CDR3 region has the DNA TGCAGTGCTACCCCCGGGACTAGCGGTTTTTGGGAGCAGTTCTTC.

This clonotype was detected many times. This sequence joins TRBV28 and TRBJ1-2; the match to TRBD1 covers 8 bases. Losses at the gene ends were 4 bases for V and 4 bases for J; bases not matched to a gene: 14. Germline CDR1 MDHEN, CDR2 SYDVKM. The CDR3 has 17 residues. The DNA of the CDR3 is TGTGCCAGCAGTTCCGGGACAGGTGGATATAGTGGCTATGGCTACACCTTC. This sequence encodes CASSSGTGGYSGYGYTF.

The sample holds many counts of this clonotype. This CDR3 is CASRRGLAGGKRHEQYF. CDR3 sequence (DNA): TGTGCCAGCAGACGTGGACTAGCAGGAGGCAAACGCCACGAGCAGTACTTC. The gene calls are TRBV6-1 and TRBJ2-7; 8 bases map to TRBD2. The J segment lost 5 bases and the V segment lost 6 bases, leaving 18 bases of the junction unmatched. CDR3 length: 17 residues. The V gene's germline CDR1 is MNHNS and CDR2 SASEGT.